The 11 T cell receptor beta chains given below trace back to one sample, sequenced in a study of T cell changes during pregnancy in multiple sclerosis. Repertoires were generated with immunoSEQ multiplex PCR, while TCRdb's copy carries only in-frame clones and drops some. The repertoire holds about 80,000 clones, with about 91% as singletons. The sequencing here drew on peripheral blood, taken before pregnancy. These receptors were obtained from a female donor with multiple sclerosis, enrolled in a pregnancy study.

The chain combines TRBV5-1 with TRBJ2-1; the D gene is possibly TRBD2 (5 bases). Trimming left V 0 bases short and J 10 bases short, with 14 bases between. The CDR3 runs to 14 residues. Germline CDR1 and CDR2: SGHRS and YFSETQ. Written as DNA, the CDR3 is TGCGCCAGCAGCTTGGCCGGGGAGTTGGGAGAGCAGTTCTTC. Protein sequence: CASSLAGELGEQFF.

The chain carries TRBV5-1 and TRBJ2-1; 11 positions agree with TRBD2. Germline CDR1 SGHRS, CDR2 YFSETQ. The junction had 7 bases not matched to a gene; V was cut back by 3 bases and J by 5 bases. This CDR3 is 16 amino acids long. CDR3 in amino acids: CASSYSGRAPNNEQFF. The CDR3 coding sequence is TGCGCCAGCAGCTATAGCGGGAGGGCCCCGAACAATGAGCAGTTCTTC.

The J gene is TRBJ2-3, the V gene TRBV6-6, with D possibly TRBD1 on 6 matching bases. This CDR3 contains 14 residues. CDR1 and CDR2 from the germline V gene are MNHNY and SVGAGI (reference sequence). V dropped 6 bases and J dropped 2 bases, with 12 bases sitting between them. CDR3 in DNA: TGTGCCAGCAGACCTGGACAGATCACAGATACGCAGTATTTT. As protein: CASRPGQITDTQYF.

As DNA, the CDR3 is TGTGCCAGCAGCTTGATGACTAGCGGGAAAGTTAGCTCCTACGAGCAGTACTTC. Protein: CASSLMTSGKVSSYEQYF. The gene calls are TRBV7-2 and TRBJ2-7; 11 bases align to TRBD2. The germline gives CDR1 SGHTA, CDR2 FQGNSA. This CDR3 region has 18 residues. V shed 3 bases, J shed 0 bases, and the junction held 10 bases outside the gene matches.

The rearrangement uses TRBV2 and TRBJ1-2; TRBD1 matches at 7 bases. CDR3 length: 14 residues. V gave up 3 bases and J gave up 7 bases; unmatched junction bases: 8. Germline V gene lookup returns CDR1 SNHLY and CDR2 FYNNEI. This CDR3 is CASSEEMTGFGYTF. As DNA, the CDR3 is TGTGCCAGCAGTGAGGAGATGACAGGGTTTGGCTACACCTTC.

CDR3 amino acids: CASSPRGGSYEQYF. DNA for the CDR3: TGTGCCAGCAGTCCCCGCGGCGGCTCCTACGAGCAGTACTTC. The chain combines TRBV7-2 with TRBJ2-7; D call uncertain. Per the germline V gene, CDR1 is SGHTA and CDR2 is FQGNSA. The CDR3 runs to 14 residues. The germline V and J ends were trimmed by 6 bases and 0 bases, with 12 bases remaining between them.

Written as DNA, the CDR3 is TGTGCCAGCAGCCGCCTTGGGGCTGGGGAGCAGTACTTC. Protein: CASSRLGAGEQYF. The chain carries TRBV7-9 and TRBJ2-7, with a possible D match to TRBD1 (5 bases). The CDR3 consists of 13 residues. Germline V lookup: CDR1 SEHNR, CDR2 FQNEAQ (reference sequence). V lost 5 bases and J lost 7, with 15 bases in between.

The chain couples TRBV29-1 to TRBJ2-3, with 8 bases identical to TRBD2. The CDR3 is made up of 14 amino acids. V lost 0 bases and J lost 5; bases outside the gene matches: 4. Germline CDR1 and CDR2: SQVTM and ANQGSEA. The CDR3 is CSVEDGRAIDTQYF. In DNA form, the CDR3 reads TGCAGCGTTGAAGACGGGAGGGCCATAGATACGCAGTATTTT.

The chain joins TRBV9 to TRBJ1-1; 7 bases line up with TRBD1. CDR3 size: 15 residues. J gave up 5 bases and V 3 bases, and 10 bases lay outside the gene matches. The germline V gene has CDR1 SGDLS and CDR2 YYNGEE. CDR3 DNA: TGTGCCAGCAGCGAAGACAGGGTTGGGAGGACTGAAGCTTTCTTT. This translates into CASSEDRVGRTEAFF. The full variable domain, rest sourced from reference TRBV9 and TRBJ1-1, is DSGVTQTPKHLITATGQRVTLRCSPRSGDLSVYWYQQSLDQGLQFLIQYYNGEERAKGNILERFSAQQFPDLHSELNLSSLELGDSALYFCASSEDRVGRTEAFFGQGTRLTVV.

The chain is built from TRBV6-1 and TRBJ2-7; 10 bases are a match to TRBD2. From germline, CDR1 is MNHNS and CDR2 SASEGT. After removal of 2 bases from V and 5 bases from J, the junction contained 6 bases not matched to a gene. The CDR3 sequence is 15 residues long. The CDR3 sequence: CASSERSGRSNEQYF. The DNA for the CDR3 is TGTGCCAGCAGTGAACGTAGCGGGAGGAGTAACGAGCAGTACTTC.

CDR3 sequence reads: CASSLIGRGGDTQYF. CDR3 DNA sequence: TGTGCCAGCAGTTTAATTGGCAGGGGAGGGGATACGCAGTATTTT. The chain carries TRBV27 and TRBJ2-3; the D gene is possibly TRBD2 (7 bases). The CDR3 runs to 15 residues. CDR1 MNHEY and CDR2 SMNVEV come from the germline V gene (reference sequence). V gave up 2 bases and J gave up 6 bases, with 15 bases separating them.